The subject of this entry is one T cell receptor (beta chain). Original data processing: Amplification with reference gene primers provided the estimates of nucleated cell counts. The table came from immunoSEQ multiplex PCR; TCRdb's copy has only in-frame clones and leaves some out. V and J calls and clone size follow that table, whereas D and trimming were derived from the DNA. Among 330,000 or so clones listed, roughly 90% were seen once. With 0 bases removed from V and 5 bases from J, the gap between germline ends came to 10 bases. This CDR3 is built from 14 residues. Germline CDR1 is LGHNT and CDR2 is FRNRAP. In assigning cohorts, the study relied on participant-reported clinical history. Within 2 weeks of study entry, exposed participants had contacted a PCR-confirmed or clinician-diagnosed COVID-19 case. The sample is drawn from a study of blood T cell repertoires in COVID-19. On the study more broadly: PBMCs, B-cell-depleted T cells, or T cells were the source of the cDNA or gDNA that made up the material.

The sample consisted of PBMCs or T cells enriched from blood (not recorded which). The receptor was derived from a woman aged 25 to 39 who had been exposed to COVID-19. The V gene is TRBV12-5, the J gene TRBJ1-1, with D perhaps matching TRBD1 (5 bases). The CDR3, as DNA: TGTGCTAGTGGTTTGGTTCATCAGGGTACTGAAGCTTTCTTT. Protein sequence: CASGLVHQGTEAFF.